This is a list of T cell receptor beta chains from one sample in a study of cytomegalovirus exposure and HLA in healthy donors. The table came from immunoSEQ multiplex PCR; TCRdb's copy has only in-frame clones and leaves some out. The table has 110,000 to 150,000 clones, approximately 80% seen once. Sequencing used PBMCs. The receptors derive from a boy between 2 and 15 years old in good health and CMV-seronegative. The CDR3 runs from the conserved cysteine through the conserved F or W. The D gene is left open where the match is weak. Clone size is not always given. Where it is, it says once, few, many or a class for expanded clones.

d_call	j_call	clone_size	v_call	cdr3_nt	cdr3_aa
.	TRBJ1-5	.	TRBV7-9	TGTGCCAGCAGCTTAACGTCCCCTAGAGGCAATCAGCCCCAGCATTTT	CASSLTSPRGNQPQHF
.	TRBJ2-2	once	TRBV27	TGTGCCAGCAGTCGCTACCCGGGACAAGTACCCGGGGAGCTGTTTTTT	CASSRYPGQVPGELFF
.	TRBJ1-1	.	TRBV5-1	TGCGCCAGCAGCGAGGAACAGGGAATAGAAGCTTTCTTT	CASSEEQGIEAFF
.	TRBJ1-1	.	TRBV19	TGTGCCAGTGGGGGCGAGAACACTGAAGCTTTCTTT	CASGGENTEAFF
TRBD2	TRBJ2-7	.	TRBV6-5	TGTGCCAGCAGCTCTCTGGGGGGGACGGTCTACGAGCAGTACTTC	CASSSLGGTVYEQYF
TRBD1	TRBJ2-3	.	TRBV6-5	TGTGCCAGCAGTTACGGTCGACAGGGGGGGACAGATACGCAGTATTTT	CASSYGRQGGTDTQYF
TRBD1	TRBJ1-1	.	TRBV6-5	TGTGCCAGTAGGGACAGATACATGAACACTGAAGCTTTCTTT	CASRDRYMNTEAFF
.	TRBJ1-6	.	TRBV7-3	TGTGCCAGCAGCTTCTCCGGGTCCCTCCACTTT	CASSFSGSLHF
TRBD1	TRBJ1-2	.	TRBV5-6	TGTGTCGGGGGGACAGGGATGTCGATGAGTGGCTACACCTTC	CVGGTGMSMSGYTF
TRBD1	TRBJ2-3	.	TRBV18	TGTGCCAGCTCACCCGAAGGGACAGGGGGCGGAGGCACGCAGTATTTT	CASSPEGTGGGGTQYF
TRBD2	TRBJ2-1	.	TRBV4-2	TGTGCCAGCAGCCACGGGACTAGCGGGAGGGCTTGGACTGAGCAGTTCTTC	CASSHGTSGRAWTEQFF
TRBD2	TRBJ2-2	.	TRBV15	TGTGCCACCAGCAGAGATAAACTAGCGGGAGCCCCCGGGGAGCTGTTTTTT	CATSRDKLAGAPGELFF
.	TRBJ2-7	.	TRBV7-9	TGTGCCAGCAGGGGGGCCCGCTACGAGCAGTACTTC	CASRGARYEQYF
.	TRBJ2-4	once	TRBV11-3	TGTGCCAGCAGCTTACGTGGGGCTAACATTCAGTACTTC	CASSLRGANIQYF
.	TRBJ2-1	.	TRBV27	TGTGCCACTAGGGGAACCTACAATGAGCAGTTCTTC	CATRGTYNEQFF
TRBD1	TRBJ2-5	.	TRBV9	TGTGCCAGCAGCGAGGGAGGGACAGGGGAGAGGGAGACCCAGTACTTC	CASSEGGTGERETQYF
.	TRBJ1-5	.	TRBV29-1	TGCAGCGTTGCGGGGGGCGGAAATCAGCCCCAGCATTTT	CSVAGGGNQPQHF
TRBD1	TRBJ1-5	.	TRBV5-5	TGTGCCAGCAGCGGGGGACAGCCAAATCAGCCCCAGCATTTT	CASSGGQPNQPQHF
.	TRBJ1-4	.	TRBV9	TGTGCCAGCAGCCGGGCCCCCGGGGTGGGTAATGAAAAACTGTTTTTT	CASSRAPGVGNEKLFF
TRBD1	TRBJ2-7	.	TRBV15	TGTGCCACCAGCAGCGGGACAGGGGGAAAGAACGAGCAGTACTTC	CATSSGTGGKNEQYF
.	TRBJ2-1	few	TRBV6-4	TGTGCCAGCAGTGTATCGGGAGTCCCGTACAATGAGCAGTTCTTC	CASSVSGVPYNEQFF
.	TRBJ1-1	.	TRBV6-6	TGTGCCAGCAGCCCACAGGGCCCTGACACTGAAGCTTTCTTT	CASSPQGPDTEAFF
TRBD1	TRBJ1-5	.	TRBV7-9	TGTGCCAGCAGCTTAGTATGGGACAGCGGAGATCTTAGCAATCAGCCCCAGCATTTT	CASSLVWDSGDLSNQPQHF
.	TRBJ1-4	.	TRBV7-9	TGTGCCAGCAGTTTAGTGCGGGAAAAACTGTTTTTT	CASSLVREKLFF
.	TRBJ2-5	.	TRBV14	TGTGCCAGCAGCCAAGACTGGAGCCAAGAGACCCAGTACTTC	CASSQDWSQETQYF
.	TRBJ1-4	.	TRBV6-5	TGTGCCAGCAGTTCCTACCCGGGGGGAACTAATGAAAAACTGTTTTTT	CASSSYPGGTNEKLFF
.	TRBJ2-4	.	TRBV7-9	TGTGCCAGCAGCGATGCCGAGCTTTCGGGGGCCAAAAACATTCAGTACTTC	CASSDAELSGAKNIQYF
.	TRBJ1-6	.	TRBV6-5	TGTGCCAGCAGTCGAGCCCTCATCAATTCACCCCTCCACTTT	CASSRALINSPLHF
TRBD2	TRBJ2-1	few	TRBV9	TGTGCCAGCAGCGCCCACGGACAATTAGCGGGGGCATACAATGAGCAGTTCTTC	CASSAHGQLAGAYNEQFF
.	TRBJ2-6	.	TRBV29-1	TGCAGCGTTGAGGGAGGTGGTCAGGTTTCTGGGGCCAACGTCCTGACTTTC	CSVEGGGQVSGANVLTF
TRBD2	TRBJ2-2	few	TRBV6-4	TGTGCCAGCAGTGACACCGGGACTAGCGGGAGCGGGGAGCTGTTTTTT	CASSDTGTSGSGELFF
.	TRBJ2-5	.	TRBV6-1	TGTGCCAGCAGTGCCCCGGTGGCCCAGTACTTC	CASSAPVAQYF
.	TRBJ2-1	few	TRBV7-9	TGTGCCAGCAGGCCGACAAGGTCGTCCTACAATGAGCAGTTCTTC	CASRPTRSSYNEQFF
TRBD1	TRBJ1-1	.	TRBV7-3	TGTGCCAGCAGCCTTGGACAGGGGGAAAACACTGAAGCTTTCTTT	CASSLGQGENTEAFF
TRBD1	TRBJ1-1	.	TRBV5-1	TGCGCCAGCAGCTTATCCGGGGACAGGGCCTTCACTGAAGCTTTCTTT	CASSLSGDRAFTEAFF
TRBD1	TRBJ2-7	.	TRBV14	TGTGCCAGCAGCCAAGAGGCAGGGGGCTACGAGCAGTACTTC	CASSQEAGGYEQYF
.	TRBJ1-1	.	TRBV30	TGTGCCTGGAAGTTGACTGCTGAAGCTTTCTTT	CAWKLTAEAFF
.	TRBJ1-6	once	TRBV30	TGTGCCTGGAGATATTTGAGCTCCTATAATTCACCCCTCCACTTT	CAWRYLSSYNSPLHF
.	TRBJ1-6	.	TRBV7-3	TGTGCCAGCAGCTCCCGTTGGCCCAATAATTCACCCCTCCACTTT	CASSSRWPNNSPLHF
.	TRBJ2-3	few	TRBV7-8	TGTGCCAGCAGCTTCACCCGGAGGGGTACGCAGTATTTT	CASSFTRRGTQYF
TRBD2	TRBJ2-2	many	TRBV6-4	TGTGCCAGCAGTGAAGCGGGAGCCACCGGGGAGCTGTTTTTT	CASSEAGATGELFF
TRBD1	TRBJ2-7	few	TRBV6-5	TGTGCCAGCAGTAGACAGGGGTTAGCGATCGACGAGCAGTACTTC	CASSRQGLAIDEQYF
TRBD1	TRBJ2-1	.	TRBV12-5	TGTGCTAGTGGTTTGGCCAACATCGGGACAGGGGAATTCTTC	CASGLANIGTGEFF
.	TRBJ2-7	.	TRBV5-1	TGCGCCAGCAGCCTAATCAGGGGATCCTACGAGCAGTACTTC	CASSLIRGSYEQYF
.	TRBJ2-6	.	TRBV11-2	TGTGCCAGCAGCTCGCGGATCAGGGCCTCTGGGGCCAACGTCCTGACTTTC	CASSSRIRASGANVLTF
TRBD1	TRBJ2-1	few	TRBV6-4	TGTGCCAGCAGTGACGGACAGGGGCCCAATGAGCAGTTCTTC	CASSDGQGPNEQFF
TRBD1	TRBJ2-2	.	TRBV5-6	TGTGCCAGCAGCTTGGGGGACAGAAACACCGGGGAGCTGTTTTTT	CASSLGDRNTGELFF
.	TRBJ2-7	.	TRBV5-1	TGCGCCAGCAGTGTGATCAGAGGACTAAAAAACTACGAGCAGTACTTC	CASSVIRGLKNYEQYF
.	TRBJ2-1	.	TRBV11-2	TGTGCCAGCAGCTCCCGACTCGGCAATGAGCAGTTCTTC	CASSSRLGNEQFF
TRBD2	TRBJ2-6	.	TRBV15	TGTGCCACCAGCAGAGATGGGGGGCCACTAGCGGGAGGGCATGGGGCCAACGTCCTGACTTTC	CATSRDGGPLAGGHGANVLTF
.	TRBJ2-5	once	TRBV9	TGTGCCAGCAGCCCGGGGGACGCGACCGGTGGAGAGACCCAGTACTTC	CASSPGDATGGETQYF